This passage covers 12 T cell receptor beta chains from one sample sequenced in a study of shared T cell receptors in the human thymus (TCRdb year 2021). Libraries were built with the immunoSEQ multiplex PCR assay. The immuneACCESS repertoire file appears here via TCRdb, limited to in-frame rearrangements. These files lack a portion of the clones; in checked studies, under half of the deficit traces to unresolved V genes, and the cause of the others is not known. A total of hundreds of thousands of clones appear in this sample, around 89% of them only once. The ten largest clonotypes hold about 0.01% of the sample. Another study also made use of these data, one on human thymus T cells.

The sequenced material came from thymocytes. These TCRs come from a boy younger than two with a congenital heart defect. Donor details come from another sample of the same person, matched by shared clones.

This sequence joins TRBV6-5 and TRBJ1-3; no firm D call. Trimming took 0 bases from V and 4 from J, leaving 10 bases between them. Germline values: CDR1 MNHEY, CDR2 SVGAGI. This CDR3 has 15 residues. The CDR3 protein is CASSYSRGIGNTIYF. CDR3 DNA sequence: TGTGCCAGCAGTTACTCGAGAGGAATCGGAAACACCATATATTTT.

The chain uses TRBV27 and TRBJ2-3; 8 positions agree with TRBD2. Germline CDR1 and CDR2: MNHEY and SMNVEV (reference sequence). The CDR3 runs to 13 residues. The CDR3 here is CAAGDVGTDTQYF. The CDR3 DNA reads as TGTGCAGCGGGGGATGTGGGGACAGATACGCAGTATTTT.

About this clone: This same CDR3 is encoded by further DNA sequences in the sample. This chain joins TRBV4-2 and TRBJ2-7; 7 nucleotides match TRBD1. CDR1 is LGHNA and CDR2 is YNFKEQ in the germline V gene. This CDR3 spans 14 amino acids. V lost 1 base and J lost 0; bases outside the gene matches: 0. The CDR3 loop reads CASSQGDSSYEQYF. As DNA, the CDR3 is TGTGCCAGCAGCCAAGGGGACAGCTCCTACGAGCAGTACTTC.

The CDR3 sequence is CASSPLDRAYPGEKLFF. The CDR3 coding sequence is TGTGCCAGCTCACCACTGGACAGGGCCTACCCGGGGGAAAAACTGTTTTTT. The genes are TRBV18 and TRBJ1-4; the match to TRBD1 covers 8 bases. Germline V gene data show CDR1 as KGHSH and CDR2 as LQKENI. The V and J ends lost 1 base and 8 bases, in that order; junction bases with no gene match: 12. This CDR3 is built from 17 residues.

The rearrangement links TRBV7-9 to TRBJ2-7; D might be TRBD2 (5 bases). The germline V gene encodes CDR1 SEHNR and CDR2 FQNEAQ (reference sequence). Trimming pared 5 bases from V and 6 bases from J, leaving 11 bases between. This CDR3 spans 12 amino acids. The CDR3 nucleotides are TGTGCCAGCAGCCCTGTTGGGAGCGAGCAGTACTTC. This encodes CASSPVGSEQYF. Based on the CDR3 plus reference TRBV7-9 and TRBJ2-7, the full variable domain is DTGVSQNPRHKITKRGQNVTFRCDPISEHNRLYWYRQTLGQGPEFLTYFQNEAQLEKSRLLSDRFSAERPKGSFSTLEIQRTEQGDSAMYLCASSPVGSEQYFGPGTRLTVT.

The CDR3 region is CASSYSAAGREQFF. The DNA for the CDR3 is TGTGCCAGCAGTTACTCGGCGGCGGGACGTGAGCAGTTCTTC. The chain carries TRBV6-5 and TRBJ2-1; a weak D match, TRBD2 (6 bases). V shed 0 bases and J shed 9 bases, with 12 bases lying between them. CDR1 is MNHEY, CDR2 SVGAGI, per germline. The CDR3 covers 14 residues.

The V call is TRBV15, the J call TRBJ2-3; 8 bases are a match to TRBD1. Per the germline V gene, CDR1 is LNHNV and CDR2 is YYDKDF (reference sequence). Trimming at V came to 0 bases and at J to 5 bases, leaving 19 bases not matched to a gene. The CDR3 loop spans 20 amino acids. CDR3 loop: CATSRDEGDSRDRREDTQYF. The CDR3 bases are TGTGCCACCAGCAGAGATGAAGGGGACAGTAGGGACAGGAGAGAAGATACGCAGTATTTT.

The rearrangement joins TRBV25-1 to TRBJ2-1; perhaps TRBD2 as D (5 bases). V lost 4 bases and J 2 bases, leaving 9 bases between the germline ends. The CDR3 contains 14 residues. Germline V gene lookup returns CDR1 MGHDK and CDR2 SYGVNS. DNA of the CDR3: TGTGCCAGCAGTGCCCCGGGGACCTACAATGAGCAGTTCTTC. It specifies CASSAPGTYNEQFF.

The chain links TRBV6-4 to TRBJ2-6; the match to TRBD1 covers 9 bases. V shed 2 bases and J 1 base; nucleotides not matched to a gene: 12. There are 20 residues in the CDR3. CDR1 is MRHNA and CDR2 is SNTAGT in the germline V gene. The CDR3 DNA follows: TGTGCCAGCAGTGACCCCCTACGGGGACAGGGCATATCTGGGGCCAACGTCCTGACTTTC. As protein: CASSDPLRGQGISGANVLTF.

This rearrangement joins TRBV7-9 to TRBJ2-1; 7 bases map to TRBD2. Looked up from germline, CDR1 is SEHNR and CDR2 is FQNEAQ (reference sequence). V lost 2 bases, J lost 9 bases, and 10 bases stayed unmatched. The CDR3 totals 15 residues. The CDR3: CASSLPGEGYCEQFF. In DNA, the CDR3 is TGTGCCAGCAGCTTACCGGGGGAGGGCTACTGTGAGCAGTTCTTC. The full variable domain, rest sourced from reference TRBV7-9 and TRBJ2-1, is DTGVSQNPRHKITKRGQNVTFRCDPISEHNRLYWYRQTLGQGPEFLTYFQNEAQLEKSRLLSDRFSAERPKGSFSTLEIQRTEQGDSAMYLCASSLPGEGYCEQFFGPGTRLTVL.

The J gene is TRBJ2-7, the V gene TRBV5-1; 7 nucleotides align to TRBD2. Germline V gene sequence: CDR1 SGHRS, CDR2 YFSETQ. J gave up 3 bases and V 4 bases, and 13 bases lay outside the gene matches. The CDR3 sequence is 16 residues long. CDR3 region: CASSLNPLATFYEQYF. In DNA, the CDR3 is TGCGCCAGCAGCCTGAACCCACTAGCGACCTTCTACGAGCAGTACTTC.

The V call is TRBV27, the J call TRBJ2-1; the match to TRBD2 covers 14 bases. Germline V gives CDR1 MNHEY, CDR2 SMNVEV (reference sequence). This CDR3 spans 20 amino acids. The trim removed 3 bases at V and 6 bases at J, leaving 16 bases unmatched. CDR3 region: CASSLSLRLAGGPAVNEQFF. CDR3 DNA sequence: TGTGCCAGCAGTTTGTCTCTCCGACTAGCGGGAGGGCCGGCGGTCAATGAGCAGTTCTTC.